This TCR beta chain was profiled in a study of blood T cell repertoires in COVID-19 (dated by TCRdb to the early 2020s). Regarding the research as a whole: Samples from collaborators originated in the United States, Italy and Spain and spanned both the acute and convalescent phases of COVID-19. Sample metadata almost always included a de-identified subject ID, COVID-19 status, age in years and sex. Where available, HLA class I and class II types were taken from metadata supplied by the sample provider and were not determined by assay-based typing. The repertoires were released in a freely available public database intended as a resource for research on the immune response to SARS-CoV-2. Samples came from the ongoing ImmuneRACE study (first 160 participants) plus 1,254 subjects from 6 global collaborators. The material from the prospective study consisted of cDNA or gDNA derived from T cells, B-cell-depleted T cells, or PBMCs. Subjects who had been exposed to COVID-19, were actively infected with it, or had recovered from it provided the deeply sampled blood TCRbeta repertoires that made up the dataset. What the study reported, not specific to this receptor: The quantity of clinical and demographic metadata differed by source and by participant and was supplied without curation.

Each collaborating institution followed its own protocols to collect whole blood in K2EDTA tubes. Collaborator samples were shipped for TCRbeta analysis as frozen whole blood, isolated PBMCs, or DNA extracted from either sample type. TCRbeta CDR3 regions were amplified from genomic DNA using the immunoSEQ Assay, a bias-controlled multiplex PCR. As for the authors' bioinformatics: The number of nucleated cells in each sample was estimated by amplification of reference gene primers within the assay. To quantify the absolute abundance of each unique TCRbeta CDR3 rearrangement, sequence reads were collapsed and filtered. For each sample, productive Simpson clonality was calculated by taking the square root of Simpson's diversity index across productive rearrangements. Drawn from immuneACCESS, this table holds only the in-frame rearrangements with V and J called that TCRdb kept. Clones are partly lost; checked studies trace under half to an unresolved V gene and leave the rest unexplained. That table furnishes V, J and clone size, whereas the DNA furnished D and trimming. The sample includes approximately 58,000 clones, with 75% to 80% observed a single time. Around two fifths of the sample lies in the top ten.

A remark on this clone: Its recognized antigen is unknown. One base away there is no much larger clone; base qualities are not given.

From cysteine to phenylalanine, the CDR3 is 14 amino acids long. Only the CDR3 region is kept as DNA, spanning 42 bases read in frame from base 1. CDR1 MDHEN and CDR2 SYDVKM were looked up in the germline V gene. The V end loses 1 base and the J end loses 4 bases, and a stretch of 11 bases separates them. The source of this sequence is a man between 65 and 80 years old with active or convalescent COVID-19. The sample was peripheral blood. The sequence links TRBV28 to TRBJ2-7; no confident D gene assignment can be made. The nucleotide sequence reads TGTGCCAGCAGTTTATATCCCAGGTCTTACGAGCAGTACTTC. Its protein is CASSLYPRSYEQYF.